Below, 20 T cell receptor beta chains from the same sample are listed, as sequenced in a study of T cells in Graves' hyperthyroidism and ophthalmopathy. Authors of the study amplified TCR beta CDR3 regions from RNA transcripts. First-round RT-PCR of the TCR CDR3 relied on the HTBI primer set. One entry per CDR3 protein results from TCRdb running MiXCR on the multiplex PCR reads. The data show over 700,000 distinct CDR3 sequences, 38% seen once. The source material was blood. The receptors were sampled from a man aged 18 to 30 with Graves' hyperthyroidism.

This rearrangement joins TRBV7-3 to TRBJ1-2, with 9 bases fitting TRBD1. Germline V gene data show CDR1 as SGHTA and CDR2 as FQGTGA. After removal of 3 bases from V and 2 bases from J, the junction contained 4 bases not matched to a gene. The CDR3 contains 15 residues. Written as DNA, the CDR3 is TGTGCCAGCAGCTTGGGACAGGGTGAAAACTATGGCTACACCTTC. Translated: CASSLGQGENYGYTF.

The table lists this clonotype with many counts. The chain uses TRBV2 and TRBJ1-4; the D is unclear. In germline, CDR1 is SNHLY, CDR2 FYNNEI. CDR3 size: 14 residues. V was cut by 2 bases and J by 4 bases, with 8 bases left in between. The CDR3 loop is CASSERGSNEKLFF. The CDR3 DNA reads TGTGCCAGCAGTGAACGAGGAAGTAATGAAAAACTGTTTTTT.

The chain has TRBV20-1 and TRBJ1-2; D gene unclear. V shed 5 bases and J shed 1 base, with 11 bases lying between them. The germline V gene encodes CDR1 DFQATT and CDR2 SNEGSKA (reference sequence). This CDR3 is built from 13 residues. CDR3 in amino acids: CSARDPINYGYTF. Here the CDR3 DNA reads TGCAGTGCTCGTGACCCCATTAACTATGGCTACACCTTC.

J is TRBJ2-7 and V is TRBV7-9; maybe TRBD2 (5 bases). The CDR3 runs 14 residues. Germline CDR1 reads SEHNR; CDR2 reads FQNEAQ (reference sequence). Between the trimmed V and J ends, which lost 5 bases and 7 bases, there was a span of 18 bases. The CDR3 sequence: CASSPIGGPREQYF. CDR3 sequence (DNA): TGTGCCAGCAGCCCCATAGGAGGACCCCGGGAGCAGTACTTC.

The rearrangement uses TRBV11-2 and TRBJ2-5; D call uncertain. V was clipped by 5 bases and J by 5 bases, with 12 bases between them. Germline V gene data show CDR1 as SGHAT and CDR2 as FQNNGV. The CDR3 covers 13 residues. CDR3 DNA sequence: TGTGCCAGCAGCGCCTGGACCTGGGAGACCCAGTACTTC. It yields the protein CASSAWTWETQYF.

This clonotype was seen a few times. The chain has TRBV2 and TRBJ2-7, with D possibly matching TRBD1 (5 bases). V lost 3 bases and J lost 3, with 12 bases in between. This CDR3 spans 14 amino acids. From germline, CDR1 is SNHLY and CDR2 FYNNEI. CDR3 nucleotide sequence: TGTGCCAGCAGTGACTCGACAGTCCTCTACGAGCAGTACTTC. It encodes CASSDSTVLYEQYF. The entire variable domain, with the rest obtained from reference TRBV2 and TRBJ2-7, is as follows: EPEVTQTPSHQVTQMGQEVILRCVPISNHLYFYWYRQILGQKVEFLVSFYNNEISEKSEIFDDQFSVERPDGSNFTLKIRSTKLEDSAMYFCASSDSTVLYEQYFGPGTRLTVT.

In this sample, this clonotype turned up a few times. CDR3: CASSLPRGPLSYEQYF. The CDR3 nucleotides are TGTGCCAGCAGCTTACCCCGGGGACCCCTCTCCTACGAGCAGTACTTC. The rearrangement joins TRBV11-1 to TRBJ2-7; D is tentatively TRBD1 or TRBD2 (5 bases each). Trimming cost V 2 bases and J 0 bases, with 14 bases left between them. This CDR3 is 16 amino acids long. Looked up from germline, CDR1 is SGHAT and CDR2 is FQDESV (reference sequence). The entire variable domain, with the rest obtained from reference TRBV11-1 and TRBJ2-7, is as follows: EAEVAQSPRYKITEKSQAVAFWCDPISGHATLYWYRQILGQGPELLVQFQDESVVDDSQLPKDRFSAERLKGVDSTLKIQPAELGDSAMYLCASSLPRGPLSYEQYFGPGTRLTVT.

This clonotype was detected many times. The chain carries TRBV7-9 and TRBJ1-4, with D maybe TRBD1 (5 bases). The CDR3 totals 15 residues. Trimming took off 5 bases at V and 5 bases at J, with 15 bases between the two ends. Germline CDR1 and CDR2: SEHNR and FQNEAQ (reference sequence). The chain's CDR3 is CASSPAGTANEKLFF. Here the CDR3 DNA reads TGTGCCAGCAGCCCAGCCGGGACGGCGAATGAAAAACTGTTTTTT.

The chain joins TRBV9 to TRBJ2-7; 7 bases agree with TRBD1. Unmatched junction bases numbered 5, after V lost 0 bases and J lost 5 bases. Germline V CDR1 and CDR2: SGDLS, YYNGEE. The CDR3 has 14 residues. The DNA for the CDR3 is TGTGCCAGCAGCGTAGGGACAGGCTATAACGAGCAGTACTTC. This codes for CASSVGTGYNEQYF.

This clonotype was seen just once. CDR3 region: CASWGTQQNTEAFF. DNA for the CDR3: TGTGCCAGCTGGGGGACACAACAGAACACTGAAGCTTTCTTT. The V gene is TRBV6-1, the J gene TRBJ1-1, with D perhaps matching TRBD1 (6 bases). Germline V gives CDR1 MNHNS, CDR2 SASEGT. V lost 8 bases to trimming and J lost 1 base, with 14 bases between them. The CDR3 totals 14 residues.

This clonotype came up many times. CDR3 loop: CASSAPGGETRTSEQYF. In DNA, the CDR3 is TGTGCCAGCAGTGCCCCCGGGGGAGAGACTAGGACTTCTGAGCAGTACTTC. V gene TRBV25-1 combines with J gene TRBJ2-7; tentatively, D is TRBD2 (6 bases). Trimming pared 4 bases from V and 7 bases from J, leaving 26 bases between. This CDR3 comprises 17 residues. Germline V CDR1 and CDR2: MGHDK, SYGVNS.

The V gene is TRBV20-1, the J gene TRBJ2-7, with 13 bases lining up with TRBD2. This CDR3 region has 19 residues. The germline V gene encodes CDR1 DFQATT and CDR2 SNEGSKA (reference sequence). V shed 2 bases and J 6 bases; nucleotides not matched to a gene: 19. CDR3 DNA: TGCAGTGCTAGAACCCACATGACTAGCGGGAGGCCCTCTGGGGCCGAGCAGTACTTC. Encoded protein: CSARTHMTSGRPSGAEQYF.

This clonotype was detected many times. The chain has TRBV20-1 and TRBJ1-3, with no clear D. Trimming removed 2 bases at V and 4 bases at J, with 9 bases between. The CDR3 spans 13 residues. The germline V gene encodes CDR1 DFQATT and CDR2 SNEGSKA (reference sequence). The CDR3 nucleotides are TGCAGTGCTAGACAGGCGCTAGGAAACACCATATATTTT. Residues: CSARQALGNTIYF.

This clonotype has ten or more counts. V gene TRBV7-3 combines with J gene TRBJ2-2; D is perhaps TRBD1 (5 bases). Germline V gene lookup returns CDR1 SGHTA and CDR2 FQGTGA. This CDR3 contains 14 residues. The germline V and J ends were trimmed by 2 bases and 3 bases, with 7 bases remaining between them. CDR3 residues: CASSLSRDTGELFF. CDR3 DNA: TGTGCCAGCAGCTTATCCAGGGACACCGGGGAGCTGTTTTTT.

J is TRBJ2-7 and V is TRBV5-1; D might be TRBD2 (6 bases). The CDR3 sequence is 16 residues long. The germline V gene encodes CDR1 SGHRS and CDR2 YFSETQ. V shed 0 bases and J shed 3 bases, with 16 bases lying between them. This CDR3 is CASSLGAPAGDYEQYF. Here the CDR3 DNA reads TGCGCCAGCAGCTTGGGTGCTCCAGCGGGTGACTACGAGCAGTACTTC.

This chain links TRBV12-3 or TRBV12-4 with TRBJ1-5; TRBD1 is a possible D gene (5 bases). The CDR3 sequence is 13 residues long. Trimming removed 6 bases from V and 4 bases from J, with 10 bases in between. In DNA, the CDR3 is TGTGCCAGCAGCGGGACGAATAATCAGCCCCAGCATTTT. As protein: CASSGTNNQPQHF.

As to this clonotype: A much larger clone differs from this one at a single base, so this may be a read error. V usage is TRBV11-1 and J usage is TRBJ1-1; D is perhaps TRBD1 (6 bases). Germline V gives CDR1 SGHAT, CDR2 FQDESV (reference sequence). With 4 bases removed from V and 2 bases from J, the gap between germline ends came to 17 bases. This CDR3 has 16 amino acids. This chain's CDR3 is CASSYNMTGRNTEAFF. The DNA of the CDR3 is TGTGCCAGCAGCTACAACATGACAGGCCGTAACACTGAAGCTTTCTTT. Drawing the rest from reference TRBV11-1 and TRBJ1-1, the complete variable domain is EAEVAQSPRYKITEKSQAVAFWCDPISGHATLYWYRQILGQGPELLVQFQDESVVDDSQLPKDRFSAERLKGVDSTLKIQPAELGDSAMYLCASSYNMTGRNTEAFFGQGTRLTVV.

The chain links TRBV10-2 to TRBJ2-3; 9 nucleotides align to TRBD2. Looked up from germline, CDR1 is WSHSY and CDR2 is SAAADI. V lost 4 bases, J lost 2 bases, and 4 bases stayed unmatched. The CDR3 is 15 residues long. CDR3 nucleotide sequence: TGCGCCAGCAGTGTGTTAGCGGGGGTCACAGATACGCAGTATTTT. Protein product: CASSVLAGVTDTQYF.

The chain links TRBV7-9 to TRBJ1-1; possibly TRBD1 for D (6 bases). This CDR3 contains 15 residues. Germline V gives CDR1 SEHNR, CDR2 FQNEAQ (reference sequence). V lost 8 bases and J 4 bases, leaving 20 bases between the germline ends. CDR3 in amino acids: CASANVGGAGTEAFF. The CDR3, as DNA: TGTGCCAGCGCGAATGTTGGGGGCGCTGGCACTGAAGCTTTCTTT.

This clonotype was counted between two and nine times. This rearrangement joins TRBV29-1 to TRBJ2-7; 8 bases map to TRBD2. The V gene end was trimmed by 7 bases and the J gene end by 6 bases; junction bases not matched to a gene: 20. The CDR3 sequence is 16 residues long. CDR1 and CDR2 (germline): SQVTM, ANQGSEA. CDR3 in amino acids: CSAAAPTAGEISEQYF. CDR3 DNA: TGCAGCGCTGCGGCTCCGACAGCGGGAGAAATTAGCGAGCAGTACTTC.